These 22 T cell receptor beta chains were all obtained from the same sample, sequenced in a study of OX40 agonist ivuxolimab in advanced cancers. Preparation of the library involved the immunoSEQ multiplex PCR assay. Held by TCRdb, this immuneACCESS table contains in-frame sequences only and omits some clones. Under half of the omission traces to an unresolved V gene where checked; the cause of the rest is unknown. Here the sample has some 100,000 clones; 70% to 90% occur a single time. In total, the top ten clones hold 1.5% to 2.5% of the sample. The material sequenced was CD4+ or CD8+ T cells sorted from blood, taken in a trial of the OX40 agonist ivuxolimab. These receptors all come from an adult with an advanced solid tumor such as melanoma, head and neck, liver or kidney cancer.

The CDR3 reads CAATREPTDTQYF. The CDR3 DNA reads TGTGCCGCCACCCGGGAGCCCACAGATACGCAGTATTTT. This chain uses TRBV10-3 with TRBJ2-3, with D possibly matching TRBD2 (6 bases). Looked up from germline, CDR1 is ENHRY and CDR2 is SYGVKD. The V end lost 11 bases, the J end lost 2 bases, and 14 bases lay between the germline ends. CDR3 length equals 13 residues.

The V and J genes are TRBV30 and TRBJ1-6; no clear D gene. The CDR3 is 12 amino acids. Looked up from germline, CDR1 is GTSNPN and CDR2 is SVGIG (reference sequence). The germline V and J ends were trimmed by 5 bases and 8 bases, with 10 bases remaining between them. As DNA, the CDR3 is TGTGCCTGGGCACGGGCGTATTCACCCCTCCACTTT. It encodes CAWARAYSPLHF.

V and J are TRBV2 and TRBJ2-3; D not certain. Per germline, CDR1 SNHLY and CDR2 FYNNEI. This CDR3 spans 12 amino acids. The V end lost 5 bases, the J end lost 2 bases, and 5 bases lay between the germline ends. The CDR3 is CASSRNTDTQYF. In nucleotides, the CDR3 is TGTGCCAGCAGTAGAAACACAGATACGCAGTATTTT.

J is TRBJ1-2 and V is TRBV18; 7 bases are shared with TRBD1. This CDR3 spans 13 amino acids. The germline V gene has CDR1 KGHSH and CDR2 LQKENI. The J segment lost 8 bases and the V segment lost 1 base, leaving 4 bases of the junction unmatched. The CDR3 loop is CASSPRGTEGYTF. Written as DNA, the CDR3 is TGTGCCAGCTCACCACGGGGGACAGAAGGCTACACCTTC.

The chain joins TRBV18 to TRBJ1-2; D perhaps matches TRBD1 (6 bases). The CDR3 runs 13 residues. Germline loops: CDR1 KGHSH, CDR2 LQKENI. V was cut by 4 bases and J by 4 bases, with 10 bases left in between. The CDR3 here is CASSLQGSYGYTF. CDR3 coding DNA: TGTGCCAGCTCACTACAGGGAAGCTATGGCTACACCTTC.

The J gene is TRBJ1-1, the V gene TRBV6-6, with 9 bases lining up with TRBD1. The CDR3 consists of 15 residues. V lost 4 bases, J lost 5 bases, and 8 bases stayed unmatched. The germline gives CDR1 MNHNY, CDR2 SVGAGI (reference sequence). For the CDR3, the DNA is TGTGCCAGCAGTTCCCGGGACAGGGTATCTACTGAAGCTTTCTTT. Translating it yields CASSSRDRVSTEAFF.

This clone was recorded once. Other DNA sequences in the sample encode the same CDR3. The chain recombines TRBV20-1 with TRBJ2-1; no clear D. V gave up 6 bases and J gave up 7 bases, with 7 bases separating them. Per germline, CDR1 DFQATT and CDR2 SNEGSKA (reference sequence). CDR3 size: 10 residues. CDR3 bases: TGCAGTGCGTCAAGAAATGAGCAGTTCTTC. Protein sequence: CSASRNEQFF.

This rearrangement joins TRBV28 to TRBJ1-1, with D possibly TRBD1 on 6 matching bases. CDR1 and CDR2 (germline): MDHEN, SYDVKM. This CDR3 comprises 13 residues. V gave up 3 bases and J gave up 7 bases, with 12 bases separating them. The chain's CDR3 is CASSFTGRIEAFF. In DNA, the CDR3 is TGTGCCAGCAGTTTCACAGGGAGAATTGAAGCTTTCTTT.

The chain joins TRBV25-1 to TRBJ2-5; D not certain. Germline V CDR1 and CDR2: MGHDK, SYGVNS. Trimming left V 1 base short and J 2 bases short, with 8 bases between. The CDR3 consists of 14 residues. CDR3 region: CASSELYTQETQYF. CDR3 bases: TGTGCCAGCAGTGAATTGTACACACAAGAGACCCAGTACTTC.

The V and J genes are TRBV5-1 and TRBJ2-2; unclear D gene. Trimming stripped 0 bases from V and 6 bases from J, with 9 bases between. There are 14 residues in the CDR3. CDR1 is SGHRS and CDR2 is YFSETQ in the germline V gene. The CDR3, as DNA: TGCGCCAGCAGCTTGGGGGCACCCGCCGGGGAGCTGTTTTTT. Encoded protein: CASSLGAPAGELFF.

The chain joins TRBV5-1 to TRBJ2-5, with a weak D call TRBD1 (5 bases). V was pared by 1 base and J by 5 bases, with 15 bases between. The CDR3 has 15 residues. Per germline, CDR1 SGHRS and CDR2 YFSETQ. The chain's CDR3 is CASSLQTRGEETQYF. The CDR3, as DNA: TGCGCCAGCAGCTTGCAGACAAGGGGCGAGGAGACCCAGTACTTC.

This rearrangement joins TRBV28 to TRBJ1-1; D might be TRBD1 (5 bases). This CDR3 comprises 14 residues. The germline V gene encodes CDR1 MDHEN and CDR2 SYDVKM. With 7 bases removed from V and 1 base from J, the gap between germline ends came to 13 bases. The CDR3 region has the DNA TGTGCCAGCAACACTAGGAGGGGGAACACTGAAGCTTTCTTT. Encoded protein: CASNTRRGNTEAFF.

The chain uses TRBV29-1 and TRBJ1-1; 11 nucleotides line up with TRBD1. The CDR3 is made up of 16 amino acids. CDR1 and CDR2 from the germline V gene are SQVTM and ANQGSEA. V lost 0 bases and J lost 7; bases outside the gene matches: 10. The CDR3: CSVEDSPGQGVGEAFF. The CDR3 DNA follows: TGCAGCGTTGAAGATAGCCCGGGACAGGGGGTCGGTGAAGCTTTCTTT.

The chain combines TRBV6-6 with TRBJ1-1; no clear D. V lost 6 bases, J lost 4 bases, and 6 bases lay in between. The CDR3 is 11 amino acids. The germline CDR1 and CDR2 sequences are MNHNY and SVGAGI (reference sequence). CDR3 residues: CASRTGTEAFF. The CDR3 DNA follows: TGTGCCAGCAGGACCGGCACTGAAGCTTTCTTT.

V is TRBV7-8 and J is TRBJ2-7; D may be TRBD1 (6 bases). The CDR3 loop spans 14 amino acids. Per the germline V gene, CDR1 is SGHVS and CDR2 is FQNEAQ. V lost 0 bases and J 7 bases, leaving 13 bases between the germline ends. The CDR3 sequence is CASSLAGQGLEQYF. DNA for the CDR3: TGTGCCAGCAGCTTAGCGGGCCAGGGGTTAGAGCAGTACTTC. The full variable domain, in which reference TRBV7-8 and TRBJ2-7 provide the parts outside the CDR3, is GAGVSQSPRYKVAKRGQDVALRCDPISGHVSLFWYQQALGQGPEFLTYFQNEAQLDKSGLPSDRFFAERPEGSVSTLKIQRTQQEDSAVYLCASSLAGQGLEQYFGPGTRLTVT.

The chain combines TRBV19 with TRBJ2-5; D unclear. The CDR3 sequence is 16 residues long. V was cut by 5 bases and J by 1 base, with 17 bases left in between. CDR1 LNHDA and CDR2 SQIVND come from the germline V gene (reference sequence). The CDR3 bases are TGTGCCAGTAGTCTAGGGATCGGGCCATCCCAAGAGACCCAGTACTTC. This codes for CASSLGIGPSQETQYF.

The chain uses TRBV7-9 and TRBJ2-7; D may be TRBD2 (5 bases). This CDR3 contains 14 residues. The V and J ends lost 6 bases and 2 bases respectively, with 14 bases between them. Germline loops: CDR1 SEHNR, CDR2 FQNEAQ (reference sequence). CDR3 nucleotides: TGTGCCAGCAGACCGGGCGGAGGTACCTACGAGCAGTACTTC. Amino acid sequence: CASRPGGGTYEQYF.

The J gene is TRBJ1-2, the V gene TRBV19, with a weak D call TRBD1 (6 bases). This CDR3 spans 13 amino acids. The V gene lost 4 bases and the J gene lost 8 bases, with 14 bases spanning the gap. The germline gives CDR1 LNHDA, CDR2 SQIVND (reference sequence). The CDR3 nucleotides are TGTGCCAGTAGTAAAGCGGACAGTTTAGGCTACACCTTC. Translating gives CASSKADSLGYTF.

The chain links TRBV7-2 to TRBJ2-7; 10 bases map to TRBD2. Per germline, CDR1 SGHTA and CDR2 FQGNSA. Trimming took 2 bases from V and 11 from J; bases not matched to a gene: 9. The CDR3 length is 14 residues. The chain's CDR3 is CASSLSLAGDREYF. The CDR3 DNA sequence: TGTGCCAGCAGCTTAAGTCTAGCGGGAGATCGAGAGTACTTC.

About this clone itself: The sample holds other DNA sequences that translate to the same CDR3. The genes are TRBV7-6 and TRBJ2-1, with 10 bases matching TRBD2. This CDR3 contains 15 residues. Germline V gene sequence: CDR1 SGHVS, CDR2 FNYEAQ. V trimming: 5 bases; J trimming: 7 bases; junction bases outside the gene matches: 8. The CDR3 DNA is TGTGCCAGCAGCCCCACTAGCGGGGCGGGGAATGAGCAGTTCTTC. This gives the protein CASSPTSGAGNEQFF.

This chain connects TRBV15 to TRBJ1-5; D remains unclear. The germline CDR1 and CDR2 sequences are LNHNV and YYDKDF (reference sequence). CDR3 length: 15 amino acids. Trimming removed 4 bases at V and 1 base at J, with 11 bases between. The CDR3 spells CATSNEGRSNQPQHF. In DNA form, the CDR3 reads TGTGCCACCAGCAACGAGGGCAGGAGCAATCAGCCCCAGCATTTT.

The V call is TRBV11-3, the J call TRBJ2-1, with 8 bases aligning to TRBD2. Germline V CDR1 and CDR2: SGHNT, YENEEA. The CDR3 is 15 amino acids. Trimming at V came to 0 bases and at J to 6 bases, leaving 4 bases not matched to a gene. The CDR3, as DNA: TGTGCCAGCAGCTTAGAGGGACTAGGTCCCAATGAGCAGTTCTTC. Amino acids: CASSLEGLGPNEQFF. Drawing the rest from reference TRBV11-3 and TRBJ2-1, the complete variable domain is EAGVVQSPRYKIIEKKQPVAFWCNPISGHNTLYWYLQNLGQGPELLIRYENEEAVDDSQLPKDRFSAERLKGVDSTLKIQPAELGDSAVYLCASSLEGLGPNEQFFGPGTRLTVL.